Below, one T cell receptor beta chain is given with its context. The antigen is unknown. These data are taken from a study of T cell repertoires in cytomegalovirus infection. Study-wide background: Selected CMV epitopes included recently identified HLA-C-restricted ones as well as well-studied HLA-B-restricted ones.

TCRdb reprocessed the reads via MiXCR and lists one record per CDR3 protein. The repertoire holds 110,000 to 150,000 distinct CDR3 sequences, more than 30% seen once, with roughly half in the top ten. Germline lookup yields CDR1 PRHDT and CDR2 FYEKMQ (reference sequence). This CDR3 comprises 17 residues. The V and J ends lost 5 bases and 0 bases, in that order; junction bases with no gene match: 10. Study outcomes and limitations: Dominating the ex vivo response were HLA-C-restricted CMV-specific TCR beta clonotypes.

Material: CD8+ T cells from cultured PBMCs, obtained from culture after CMV antigen stimulation. The chain employs TRBV13 and TRBJ2-1, with TRBD2 identical over 7 bases. This TCR derives from a human donor in good health (CMV status not recorded). Some clones in this sample may be carry-over from other donors' samples. CDR3 nucleotides: TGTGCCAGCAGCCCACGTACAGCGGGGTACTCCTACAATGAGCAGTTCTTC. This encodes CASSPRTAGYSYNEQFF.